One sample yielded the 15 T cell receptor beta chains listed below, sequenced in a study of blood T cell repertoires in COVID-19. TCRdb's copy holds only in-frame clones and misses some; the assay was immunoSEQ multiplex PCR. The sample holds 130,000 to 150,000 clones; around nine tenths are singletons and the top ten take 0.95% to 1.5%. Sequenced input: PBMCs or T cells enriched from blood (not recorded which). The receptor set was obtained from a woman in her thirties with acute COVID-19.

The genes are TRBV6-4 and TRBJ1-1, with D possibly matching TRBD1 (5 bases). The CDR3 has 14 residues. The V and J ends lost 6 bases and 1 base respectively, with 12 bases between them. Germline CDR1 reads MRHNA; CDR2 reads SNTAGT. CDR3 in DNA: TGTGCCAGCAGACCACGGGGGGAGAACACTGAAGCTTTCTTT. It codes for CASRPRGENTEAFF.

CDR3 in DNA: TGTGCCAGTAGTTCCGGGGAGGCGAACACTGAAGCTTTCTTT. The encoded protein is CASSSGEANTEAFF. This chain connects TRBV19 to TRBJ1-1; D is unresolved. Trimming left V 5 bases short and J 1 base short, with 11 bases between. This CDR3 is built from 14 residues. In germline, CDR1 is LNHDA, CDR2 SQIVND (reference sequence). Full variable domain (missing parts from reference TRBV19 and TRBJ1-1): DGGITQSPKYLFRKEGQNVTLSCEQNLNHDAMYWYRQDPGQGLRLIYYSQIVNDFQKGDIAEGYSVSREKKESFPLTVTSAQKNPTAFYLCASSSGEANTEAFFGQGTRLTVV.

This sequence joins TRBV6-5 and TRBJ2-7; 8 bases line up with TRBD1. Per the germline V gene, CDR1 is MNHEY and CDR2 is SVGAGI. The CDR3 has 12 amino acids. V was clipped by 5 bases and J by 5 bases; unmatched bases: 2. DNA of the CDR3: TGTGCCAGCAGTAGGACAGGGAACGAGCAGTACTTC. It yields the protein CASSRTGNEQYF.

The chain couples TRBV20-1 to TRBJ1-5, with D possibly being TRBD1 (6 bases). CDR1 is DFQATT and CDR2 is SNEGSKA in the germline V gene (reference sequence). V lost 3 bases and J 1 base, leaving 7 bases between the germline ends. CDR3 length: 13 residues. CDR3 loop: CSASTGSNQPQHF. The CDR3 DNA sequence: TGCAGTGCTAGTACAGGGAGCAATCAGCCCCAGCATTTT.

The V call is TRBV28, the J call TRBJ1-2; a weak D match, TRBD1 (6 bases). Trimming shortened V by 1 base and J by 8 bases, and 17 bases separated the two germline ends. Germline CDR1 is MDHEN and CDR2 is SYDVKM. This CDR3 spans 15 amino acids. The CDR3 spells CASSLSGGEGRGYTF. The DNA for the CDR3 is TGTGCCAGCAGTTTATCTGGGGGCGAAGGGAGAGGCTACACCTTC.

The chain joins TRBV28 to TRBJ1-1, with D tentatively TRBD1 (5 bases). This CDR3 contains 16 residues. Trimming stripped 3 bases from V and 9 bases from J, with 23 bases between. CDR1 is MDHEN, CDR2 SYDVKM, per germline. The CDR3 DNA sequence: TGTGCCAGCAGTTTGTTTAGGGGTGGAAGGGGTGATAAAGCTTTCTTT. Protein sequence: CASSLFRGGRGDKAFF.

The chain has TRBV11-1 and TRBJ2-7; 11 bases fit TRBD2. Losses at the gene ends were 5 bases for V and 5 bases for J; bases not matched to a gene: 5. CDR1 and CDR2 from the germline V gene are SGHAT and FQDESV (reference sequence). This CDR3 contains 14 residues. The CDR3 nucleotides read TGTGCCAGCAGCCCCATAGCGGGAGGGAACGAGCAGTACTTC. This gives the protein CASSPIAGGNEQYF. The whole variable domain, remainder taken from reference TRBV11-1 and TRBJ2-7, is EAEVAQSPRYKITEKSQAVAFWCDPISGHATLYWYRQILGQGPELLVQFQDESVVDDSQLPKDRFSAERLKGVDSTLKIQPAELGDSAMYLCASSPIAGGNEQYFGPGTRLTVT.

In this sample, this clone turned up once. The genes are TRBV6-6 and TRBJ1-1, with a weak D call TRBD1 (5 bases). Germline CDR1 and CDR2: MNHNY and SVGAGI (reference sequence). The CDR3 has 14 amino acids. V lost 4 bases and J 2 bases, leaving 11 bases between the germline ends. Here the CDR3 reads CASSWAGQNTEAFF. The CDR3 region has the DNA TGTGCCAGCAGTTGGGCAGGGCAAAACACTGAAGCTTTCTTT.

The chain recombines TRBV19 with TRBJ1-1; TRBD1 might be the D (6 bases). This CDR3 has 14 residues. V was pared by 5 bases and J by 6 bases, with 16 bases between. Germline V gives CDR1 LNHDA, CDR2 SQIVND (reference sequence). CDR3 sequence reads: CASSQAGRGAEAFF. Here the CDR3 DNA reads TGTGCCAGTAGTCAAGCGGGGAGGGGGGCTGAAGCTTTCTTT.

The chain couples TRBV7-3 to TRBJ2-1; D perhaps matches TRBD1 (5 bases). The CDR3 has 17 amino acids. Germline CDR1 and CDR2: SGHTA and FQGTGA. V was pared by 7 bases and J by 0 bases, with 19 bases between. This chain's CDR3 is CASTPTDSSNSYNEQFF. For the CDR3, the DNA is TGTGCCAGCACCCCCACCGACAGCTCGAACTCCTACAATGAGCAGTTCTTC. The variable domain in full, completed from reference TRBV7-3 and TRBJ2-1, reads GAGVSQTPSNKVTEKGKYVELRCDPISGHTALYWYRQSLGQGPEFLIYFQGTGAADDSGLPNDRFFAVRPEGSVSTLKIQRTERGDSAVYLCASTPTDSSNSYNEQFFGPGTRLTVL.

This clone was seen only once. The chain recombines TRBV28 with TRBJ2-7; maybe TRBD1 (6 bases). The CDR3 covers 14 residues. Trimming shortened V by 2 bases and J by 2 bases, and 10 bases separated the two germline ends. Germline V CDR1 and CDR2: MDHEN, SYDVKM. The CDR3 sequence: CASSLGTLPYEQYF. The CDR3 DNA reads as TGTGCCAGCAGTTTAGGGACATTACCCTACGAGCAGTACTTC.

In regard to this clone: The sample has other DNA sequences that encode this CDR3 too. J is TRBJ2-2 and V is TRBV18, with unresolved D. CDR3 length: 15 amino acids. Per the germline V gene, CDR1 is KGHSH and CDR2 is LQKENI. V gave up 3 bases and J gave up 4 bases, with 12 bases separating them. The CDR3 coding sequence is TGTGCCAGCTCACCTAGAACCGGCGGCACCGGGGAGCTGTTTTTT. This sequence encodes CASSPRTGGTGELFF.

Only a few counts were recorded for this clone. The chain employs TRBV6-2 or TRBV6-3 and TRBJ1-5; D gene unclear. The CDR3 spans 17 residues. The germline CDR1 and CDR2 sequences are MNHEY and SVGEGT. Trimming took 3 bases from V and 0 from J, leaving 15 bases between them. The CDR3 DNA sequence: TGTGCCAGCAGTTATCGAACTCCTTCGTATAGCAATCAGCCCCAGCATTTT. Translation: CASSYRTPSYSNQPQHF.

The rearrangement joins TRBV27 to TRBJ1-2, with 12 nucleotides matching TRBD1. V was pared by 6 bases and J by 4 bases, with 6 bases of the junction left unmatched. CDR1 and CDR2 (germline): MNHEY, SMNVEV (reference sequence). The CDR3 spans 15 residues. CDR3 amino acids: CASSLGTGGGYGYTF. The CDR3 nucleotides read TGTGCCAGCAGCCTTGGGACAGGGGGCGGCTATGGCTACACCTTC.

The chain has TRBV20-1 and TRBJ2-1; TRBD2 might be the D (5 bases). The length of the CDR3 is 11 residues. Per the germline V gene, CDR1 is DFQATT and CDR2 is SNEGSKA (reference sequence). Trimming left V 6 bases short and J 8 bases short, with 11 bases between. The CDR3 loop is CSALGVDEQFF. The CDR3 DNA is TGCAGTGCCTTGGGAGTAGATGAGCAGTTCTTC.